This TCR beta chain was sequenced for a study of blood T cell repertoires in COVID-19. Study summary: Whether acute or convalescent, the COVID-19 samples came from the United States, Italy and Spain. Sample material is recorded as cDNA or gDNA derived from T cells, B-cell-depleted T cells, or PBMCs.

Original handling: Counts of nucleated cells, estimated from reference gene primer amplification, were obtained. TCRdb keeps only in-frame clones here, not all; method: immunoSEQ multiplex PCR. Clone size and V and J calls were adopted from that table, with D and trimming inferred from the DNA. The repertoire holds about 180,000 clones, approximately 88% seen once, with approximately 2.9% in the top ten. The J segment lost 6 bases and the V segment lost 0 bases, leaving 3 bases of the junction unmatched. Per germline, CDR1 SGHTA and CDR2 FQGNSA. The CDR3 has 16 amino acids. The chain uses TRBV7-2 and TRBJ2-2, with 11 bases lining up with TRBD2. This TCR came from a woman aged 60-75 years with acute or convalescent COVID-19. Sequencing used peripheral blood. DNA for the CDR3: TGTGCCAGCAGCTTAGCTTTAGCGGGGGGGCCCGGGGAGCTGTTTTTT. As protein: CASSLALAGGPGELFF.